These 19 T cell receptor beta chains were sequenced from one sample in a study of T cell responses to AZD1222 COVID-19 vaccine. The assay was immunoSEQ multiplex PCR, and TCRdb's table has in-frame clones only and misses some. The sample yields about 94,000 clones, 75% to 90% seen once. The specimen comprised peripheral blood, sampled 28 days after the second AZD1222 dose. The receptors stem from an adult who received the AZD1222 COVID-19 vaccine.

This clone was counted once. The rearrangement joins TRBV5-1 to TRBJ2-5, with D possibly TRBD1 on 6 matching bases. The CDR3 is made up of 16 amino acids. Germline CDR1 SGHRS, CDR2 YFSETQ. V lost 0 bases, J lost 2 bases, and 14 bases lay in between. The CDR3: CASSLGRTASQETQYF. The DNA for the CDR3 is TGCGCCAGCAGCTTGGGGAGGACAGCTTCTCAAGAGACCCAGTACTTC.

This chain uses TRBV5-1 with TRBJ1-2, with TRBD1 identical over 7 bases. The length of the CDR3 is 11 residues. Germline lookup yields CDR1 SGHRS and CDR2 YFSETQ. V lost 4 bases to trimming and J lost 10 bases; unmatched junction nucleotides: 4. The CDR3 loop reads CASSMTGFYTF. CDR3 nucleotide sequence: TGCGCCAGCAGCATGACAGGGTTCTACACCTTC. The whole variable domain, remainder taken from reference TRBV5-1 and TRBJ1-2, is KAGVTQTPRYLIKTRGQQVTLSCSPISGHRSVSWYQQTPGQGLQFLFEYFSETQRNKGNFPGRFSGRQFSNSRSEMNVSTLELGDSALYLCASSMTGFYTFGSGTRLTVV.

The genes are TRBV7-3 and TRBJ2-1; a possible D gene is TRBD2 (5 bases). Looked up from germline, CDR1 is SGHTA and CDR2 is FQGTGA. Trimming took 5 bases from V and 9 from J, leaving 11 bases between them. This CDR3 is built from 12 residues. DNA for the CDR3: TGTGCCAGCAGCATAGACCGGGGTGAGCAGTTCTTC. This gives the protein CASSIDRGEQFF.

CDR3 residues: CASSITRGDSSYNEQFF. The CDR3, as DNA: TGTGCCAGTAGTATAACAAGGGGGGACTCGAGTTACAATGAGCAGTTCTTC. This chain uses TRBV19 with TRBJ2-1; D tentatively reads TRBD1 or TRBD2 (6 bases each). Per germline, CDR1 LNHDA and CDR2 SQIVND (reference sequence). Between the trimmed V and J ends, which lost 2 bases and 4 bases, there was a span of 18 bases. The CDR3 length is 17 residues.

The chain has TRBV29-1 and TRBJ2-1; no firm D call. The V gene lost 4 bases and the J gene lost 0 bases, with 10 bases spanning the gap. The CDR3 extends over 14 amino acids. The germline V gene has CDR1 SQVTM and CDR2 ANQGSEA. CDR3 coding DNA: TGCAGCGTTGTCCCCGCAGGCTCCTACAATGAGCAGTTCTTC. Protein product: CSVVPAGSYNEQFF.

The chain links TRBV5-1 to TRBJ2-2, with 8 bases aligning to TRBD2. CDR3 size: 15 residues. The germline gives CDR1 SGHRS, CDR2 YFSETQ. The ends lost 2 bases at V and 6 bases at J; junction bases unmatched: 6. CDR3 protein: CASSFSSGSPGELFF. CDR3 sequence (DNA): TGCGCCAGCAGCTTTTCCAGCGGGAGTCCCGGGGAGCTGTTTTTT.

This chain uses TRBV11-2 with TRBJ2-7, with D hard to call. From germline, CDR1 is SGHAT and CDR2 FQNNGV. The CDR3 loop spans 12 amino acids. V lost 5 bases and J lost 3, with 8 bases in between. CDR3: CASSIVDYEQYF. As DNA, the CDR3 is TGTGCCAGCAGCATCGTAGACTACGAGCAGTACTTC.

This chain's CDR3 is CSTHRGGNTEAFF. The CDR3, as DNA: TGCAGCACCCACCGGGGGGGGAACACTGAAGCTTTCTTT. The chain is built from TRBV29-1 and TRBJ1-1; D is possibly TRBD1 (5 bases). The V gene lost 8 bases and the J gene lost 1 base, with 14 bases spanning the gap. The CDR3 extends over 13 amino acids. Germline CDR1 reads SQVTM; CDR2 reads ANQGSEA.

This chain connects TRBV7-9 to TRBJ1-4; no clear D. The CDR3 spans 12 residues. V lost 5 bases and J 8 bases, leaving 9 bases between the germline ends. Germline CDR1 SEHNR, CDR2 FQNEAQ (reference sequence). CDR3 residues: CASSLDEEKLFF. The CDR3 bases are TGTGCCAGCAGCCTTGATGAGGAAAAACTGTTTTTT. Complete variable domain (other parts from reference TRBV7-9 and TRBJ1-4): DTGVSQNPRHKITKRGQNVTFRCDPISEHNRLYWYRQTLGQGPEFLTYFQNEAQLEKSRLLSDRFSAERPKGSFSTLEIQRTEQGDSAMYLCASSLDEEKLFFGSGTQLSVL.

The rearrangement links TRBV28 to TRBJ2-3, with 7 bases fitting TRBD2. The CDR3 consists of 18 residues. The germline V gene encodes CDR1 MDHEN and CDR2 SYDVKM. The V and J ends lost 2 bases and 0 bases, in that order; junction bases with no gene match: 11. CDR3 sequence: CASSLTQTLAASTDTQYF. Here the CDR3 DNA reads TGTGCCAGCAGTTTAACCCAGACCCTAGCGGCTAGCACAGATACGCAGTATTTT.

The CDR3 reads CASSLSGTGNTIYF. DNA for the CDR3: TGTGCCAGCAGCTTATCAGGGACTGGAAACACCATATATTTT. V usage is TRBV7-8 and J usage is TRBJ1-3; tentative D call: TRBD1 (5 bases). CDR1 and CDR2 from the germline V gene are SGHVS and FQNEAQ. CDR3 length: 14 residues. Deletions cut 2 bases from V and 2 bases from J, with 7 bases between.

The J gene is TRBJ1-2, the V gene TRBV5-1; a possible D gene is TRBD1 (5 bases). The V and J ends lost 0 bases and 6 bases respectively, with 12 bases between them. This CDR3 has 14 residues. Germline-derived CDR1 and CDR2 are SGHRS and YFSETQ. This CDR3 is CASSLAHQGDGYTF. DNA for the CDR3: TGCGCCAGCAGCTTGGCCCACCAGGGCGATGGCTACACCTTC. The variable domain in full, with the rest retrieved from reference TRBV5-1 and TRBJ1-2, is KAGVTQTPRYLIKTRGQQVTLSCSPISGHRSVSWYQQTPGQGLQFLFEYFSETQRNKGNFPGRFSGRQFSNSRSEMNVSTLELGDSALYLCASSLAHQGDGYTFGSGTRLTVV.

A single count supports this clone. The chain links TRBV28 to TRBJ1-5; D is perhaps TRBD1 (6 bases). V lost 1 base to trimming and J lost 6 bases, with 10 bases between them. Germline CDR1 is MDHEN and CDR2 is SYDVKM. The CDR3 contains 14 residues. CDR3 sequence: CASSLSGDRQPQHF. For the CDR3, the DNA is TGTGCCAGCAGTTTATCAGGGGACCGTCAGCCCCAGCATTTT.

V and J are TRBV30 and TRBJ1-1; 8 bases align to TRBD1. CDR3 length: 13 amino acids. The germline gives CDR1 GTSNPN, CDR2 SVGIG (reference sequence). V lost 3 bases to trimming and J lost 2 bases; unmatched junction nucleotides: 2. CDR3 protein: CAWRSGGNTEAFF. In nucleotides, the CDR3 is TGTGCCTGGAGATCAGGGGGCAACACTGAAGCTTTCTTT.

The V and J genes are TRBV7-6 and TRBJ2-3; a weak D match, TRBD2 (5 bases). The CDR3 length is 17 residues. Between the trimmed V and J ends, which lost 4 bases and 2 bases, there was a span of 19 bases. Germline assignment: CDR1 SGHVS and CDR2 FNYEAQ. The CDR3 nucleotides are TGTGCCAGCAGCTACGGACCCCCGGGATTACACACAGATACGCAGTATTTT. It translates to CASSYGPPGLHTDTQYF.

V gene TRBV7-2 combines with J gene TRBJ1-1; D is uncertain. Trimming cost V 5 bases and J 1 base, with 11 bases left between them. This CDR3 is built from 14 residues. Germline CDR1 SGHTA, CDR2 FQGNSA. The CDR3 sequence: CASSPRRANTEAFF. CDR3 DNA: TGTGCCAGCAGCCCCCGCCGGGCGAACACTGAAGCTTTCTTT. The variable domain in full, completed from reference TRBV7-2 and TRBJ1-1, reads GAGVSQSPSNKVTEKGKDVELRCDPISGHTALYWYRQSLGQGLEFLIYFQGNSAPDKSGLPSDRFSAERTGGSVSTLTIQRTQQEDSAVYLCASSPRRANTEAFFGQGTRLTVV.

This chain links TRBV15 with TRBJ1-1, with unresolved D. Germline values: CDR1 LNHNV, CDR2 YYDKDF (reference sequence). The V end was cut by 0 bases, the J end by 7 bases, with 9 bases between. The CDR3 contains 13 residues. In DNA, the CDR3 is TGTGCCACCAGCAGAGATAGGAAGAGTGAAGCTTTCTTT. Translated: CATSRDRKSEAFF.

This clone was observed a few times. The chain carries TRBV7-2 and TRBJ2-7; a possible D gene is TRBD1 (6 bases). Trimming stripped 5 bases from V and 0 bases from J, with 14 bases between. Germline CDR1 SGHTA, CDR2 FQGNSA. The CDR3 runs 15 residues. The CDR3 sequence: CASSQVQGSSYEQYF. CDR3 coding DNA: TGTGCCAGCAGCCAAGTACAGGGTTCCTCCTACGAGCAGTACTTC.

The CDR3 DNA follows: TGTGCCAGCAGCGCCGGGACAGATTATGGCTACACCTTC. It translates to CASSAGTDYGYTF. The chain uses TRBV5-4 and TRBJ1-2; 7 bases are shared with TRBD1. Unmatched junction bases numbered 5, after V lost 4 bases and J lost 5 bases. The CDR3 covers 13 residues. Per the germline V gene, CDR1 is SGHNT and CDR2 is YYREEE (reference sequence).